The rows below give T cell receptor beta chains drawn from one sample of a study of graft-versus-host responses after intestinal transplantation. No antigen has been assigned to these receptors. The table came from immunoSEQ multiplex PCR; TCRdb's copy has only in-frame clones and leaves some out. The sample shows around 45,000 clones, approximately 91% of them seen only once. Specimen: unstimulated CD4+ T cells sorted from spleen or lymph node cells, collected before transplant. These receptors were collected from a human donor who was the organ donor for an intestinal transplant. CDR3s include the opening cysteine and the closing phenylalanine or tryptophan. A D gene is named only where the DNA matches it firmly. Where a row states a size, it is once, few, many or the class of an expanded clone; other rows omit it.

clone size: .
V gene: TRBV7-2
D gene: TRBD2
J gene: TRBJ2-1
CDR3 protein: CASSLGLSGRAYNEQFF
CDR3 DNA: TGTGCCAGCAGCTTAGGTCTTAGCGGGAGGGCGTACAATGAGCAGTTCTTC

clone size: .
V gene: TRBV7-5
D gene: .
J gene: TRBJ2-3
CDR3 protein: CARSLALSWQGIRADTQYF
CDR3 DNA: TGTGCCAGAAGCTTAGCGCTAAGCTGGCAGGGAATAAGGGCAGATACGCAGTATTTT

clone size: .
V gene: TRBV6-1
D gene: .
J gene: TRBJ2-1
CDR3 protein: CASSEYNGGEQFF
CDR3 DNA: TGTGCCAGCAGTGAATACAATGGGGGTGAGCAGTTCTTC

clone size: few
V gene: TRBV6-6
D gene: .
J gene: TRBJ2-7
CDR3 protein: CASSYGGRWNEQYF
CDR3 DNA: TGTGCCAGCAGTTACGGCGGACGTTGGAACGAGCAGTACTTC

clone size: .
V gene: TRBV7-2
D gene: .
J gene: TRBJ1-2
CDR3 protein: CASSLRFRASYGYTF
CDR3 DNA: TGTGCCAGCAGCTTAAGGTTCAGGGCCTCCTATGGCTACACCTTC

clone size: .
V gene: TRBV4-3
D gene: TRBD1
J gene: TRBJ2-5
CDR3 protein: CASSQDSWTGGPQETQYF
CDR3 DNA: TGCGCCAGCAGCCAAGACTCCTGGACAGGGGGCCCTCAAGAGACCCAGTACTTC

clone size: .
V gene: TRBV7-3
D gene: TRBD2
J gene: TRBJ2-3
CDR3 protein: CASSLGTSGSRPDTQYF
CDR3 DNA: TGTGCCAGCAGCTTGGGGACTAGCGGGAGTCGGCCAGATACGCAGTATTTT

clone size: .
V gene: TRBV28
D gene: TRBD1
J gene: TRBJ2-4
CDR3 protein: CASSLWTGAKNIQYF
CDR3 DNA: TGTGCCAGCAGTTTATGGACAGGGGCCAAAAACATTCAGTACTTC

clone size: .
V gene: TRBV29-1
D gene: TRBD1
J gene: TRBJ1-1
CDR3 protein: CSVAWQGGMNTEAFF
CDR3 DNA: TGCAGCGTTGCTTGGCAGGGGGGCATGAACACTGAAGCTTTCTTT

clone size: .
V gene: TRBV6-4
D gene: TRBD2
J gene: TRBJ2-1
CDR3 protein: CASSTRSVAGGPGEQFF
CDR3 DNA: TGTGCCAGCAGTACTCGGTCGGTAGCGGGAGGGCCGGGAGAGCAGTTCTTC

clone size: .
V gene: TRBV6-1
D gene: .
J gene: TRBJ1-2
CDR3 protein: CASRDTGYNYGYTF
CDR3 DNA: TGTGCCAGCCGGGATACAGGGTATAACTATGGCTACACCTTC

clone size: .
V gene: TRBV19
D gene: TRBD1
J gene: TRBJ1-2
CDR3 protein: CASTDRGRENGYTF
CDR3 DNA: TGTGCCAGTACCGACAGGGGGCGCGAGAATGGCTACACCTTC

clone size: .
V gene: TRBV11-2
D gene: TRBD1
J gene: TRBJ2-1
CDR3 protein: CASSARTGGFYNEQFF
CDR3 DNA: TGTGCCAGCAGCGCCAGGACAGGGGGCTTCTACAATGAGCAGTTCTTC

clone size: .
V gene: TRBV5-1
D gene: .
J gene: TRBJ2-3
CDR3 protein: CASARGDTQYF
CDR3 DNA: TGCGCCAGCGCGAGGGGGGATACGCAGTATTTT

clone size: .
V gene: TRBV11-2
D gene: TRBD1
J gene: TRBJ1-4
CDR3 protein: CASSLRTGTQEKLFF
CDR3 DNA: TGTGCCAGCAGCCTTCGGACAGGGACCCAAGAAAAACTGTTTTTT

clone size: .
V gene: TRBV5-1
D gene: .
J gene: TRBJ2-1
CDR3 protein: CASSSFTSSNEQFF
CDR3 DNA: TGCGCCAGCAGCTCGTTTACTAGCTCCAATGAGCAGTTCTTC

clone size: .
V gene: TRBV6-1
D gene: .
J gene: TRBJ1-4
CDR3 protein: CASSEQTTNEKLFF
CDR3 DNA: TGTGCCAGCAGTGAACAAACAACTAATGAAAAACTGTTTTTT

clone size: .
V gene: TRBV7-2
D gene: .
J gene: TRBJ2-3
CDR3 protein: CASSLAPGRDTQYF
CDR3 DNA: TGTGCCAGCAGCTTAGCCCCGGGGAGGGATACGCAGTATTTT

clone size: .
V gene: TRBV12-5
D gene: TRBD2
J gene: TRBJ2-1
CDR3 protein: CASGLSREGLASNEQFF
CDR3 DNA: TGTGCTAGTGGTTTGTCACGGGAGGGACTAGCGAGCAATGAGCAGTTCTTC

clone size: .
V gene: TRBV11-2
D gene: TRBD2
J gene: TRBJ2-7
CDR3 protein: CASSSGLAGRGGSSYEQYF
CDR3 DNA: TGTGCCAGCAGCTCCGGACTAGCGGGACGTGGGGGAAGCTCCTACGAGCAGTACTTC

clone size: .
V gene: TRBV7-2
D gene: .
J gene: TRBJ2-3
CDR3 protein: CASSLVGGGGPPGWTQYF
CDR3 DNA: TGTGCCAGCAGCTTAGTGGGTGGTGGAGGTCCCCCTGGATGGACGCAGTATTTT

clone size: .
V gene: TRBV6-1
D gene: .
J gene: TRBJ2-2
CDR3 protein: CASSEAPGTTTGELFF
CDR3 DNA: TGTGCCAGCAGTGAAGCGCCAGGGACCACAACCGGGGAGCTGTTTTTT

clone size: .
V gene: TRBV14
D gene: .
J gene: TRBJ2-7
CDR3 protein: CASSQGGYEQYF
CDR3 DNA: TGTGCCAGCAGCCAAGGGGGCTACGAGCAGTACTTC

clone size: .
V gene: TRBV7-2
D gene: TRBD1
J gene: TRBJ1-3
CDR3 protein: CASSLAPDRVFGNTIYF
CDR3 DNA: TGTGCCAGCAGCTTAGCACCGGACAGGGTTTTTGGAAACACCATATATTTT

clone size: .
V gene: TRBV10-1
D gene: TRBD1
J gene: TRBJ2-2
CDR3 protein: CASSEFRGPGTGELFF
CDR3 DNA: TGCGCCAGCAGTGAGTTCAGGGGGCCTGGCACCGGGGAGCTGTTTTTT

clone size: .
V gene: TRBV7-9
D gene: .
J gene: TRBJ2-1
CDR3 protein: CASSLAYNEQFF
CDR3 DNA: TGTGCCAGCAGCTTGGCGTACAATGAGCAGTTCTTC

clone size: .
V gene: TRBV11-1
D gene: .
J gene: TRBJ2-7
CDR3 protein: CASSRLEQYF
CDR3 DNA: TGTGCCAGCAGCCGCTTAGAGCAGTACTTC

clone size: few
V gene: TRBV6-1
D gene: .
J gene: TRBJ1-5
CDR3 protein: CASSEEGSVRQPQHF
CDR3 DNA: TGTGCCAGCAGTGAAGAGGGGTCCGTGAGGCAGCCCCAGCATTTT

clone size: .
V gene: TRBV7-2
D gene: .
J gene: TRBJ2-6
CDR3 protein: CASSLDGYSSGANVLTF
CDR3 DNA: TGTGCCAGCAGCTTAGACGGATATTCCTCTGGGGCCAACGTCCTGACTTTC

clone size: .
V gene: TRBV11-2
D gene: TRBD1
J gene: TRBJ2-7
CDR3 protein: CASSWTGGYEQYF
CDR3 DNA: TGTGCCAGCAGCTGGACAGGGGGCTACGAGCAGTACTTC

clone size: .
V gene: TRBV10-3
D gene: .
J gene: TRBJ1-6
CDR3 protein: CAISEYRDGPLHF
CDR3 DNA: TGTGCCATCAGTGAGTACAGGGATGGCCCCCTCCACTTT

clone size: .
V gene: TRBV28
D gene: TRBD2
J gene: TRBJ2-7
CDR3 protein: CASSLGREVEQYF
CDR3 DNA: TGTGCCAGCAGTTTAGGGCGGGAGGTCGAGCAGTACTTC

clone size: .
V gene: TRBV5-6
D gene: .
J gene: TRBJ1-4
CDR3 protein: CASSFRRYSEKLFF
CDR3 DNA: TGTGCCAGCAGCTTCAGACGATACTCCGAAAAACTGTTTTTT

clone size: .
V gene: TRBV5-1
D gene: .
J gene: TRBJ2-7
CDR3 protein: CASSTDGTASYEQYF
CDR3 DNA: TGCGCCAGCAGCACGGATGGGACGGCATCCTACGAGCAGTACTTC

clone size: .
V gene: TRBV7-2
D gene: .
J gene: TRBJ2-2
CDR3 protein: CASSRGARPNTGELFF
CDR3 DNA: TGTGCCAGCAGCCGGGGTGCTAGACCGAACACCGGGGAGCTGTTTTTT

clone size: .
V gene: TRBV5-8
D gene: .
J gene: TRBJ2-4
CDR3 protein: CASRSPGTNIQYF
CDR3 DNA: TGTGCCAGCAGATCTCCCGGGACAAACATTCAGTACTTC

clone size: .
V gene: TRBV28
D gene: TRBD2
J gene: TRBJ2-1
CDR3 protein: CASTLTGLAGPEQFF
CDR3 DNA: TGTGCCAGCACCCTTACGGGACTAGCGGGACCGGAGCAGTTCTTC

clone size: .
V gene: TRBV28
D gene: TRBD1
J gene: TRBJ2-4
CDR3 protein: CASSLGGQGVFQYF
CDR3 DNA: TGTGCCAGCAGTTTAGGGGGACAGGGAGTGTTTCAGTACTTC

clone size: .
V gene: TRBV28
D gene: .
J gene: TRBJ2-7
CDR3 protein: CAGSPGHPSYEQYF
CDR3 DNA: TGTGCCGGCAGCCCGGGACATCCCTCCTACGAGCAGTACTTC

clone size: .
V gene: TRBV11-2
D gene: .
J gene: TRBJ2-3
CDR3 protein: CASSLYREGDTQYF
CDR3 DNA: TGTGCCAGCAGCTTATACAGGGAGGGGGATACGCAGTATTTT

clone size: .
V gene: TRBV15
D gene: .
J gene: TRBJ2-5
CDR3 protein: CATSRGRRDETQYF
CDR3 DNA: TGTGCCACCAGCAGGGGGAGGCGGGATGAGACCCAGTACTTC

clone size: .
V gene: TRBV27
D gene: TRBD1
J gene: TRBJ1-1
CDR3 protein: CASRLSGGAENTEAFF
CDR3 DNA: TGTGCCAGCAGACTGTCAGGGGGCGCGGAGAACACTGAAGCTTTCTTT

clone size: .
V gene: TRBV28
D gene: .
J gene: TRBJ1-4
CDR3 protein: CASSLGGFYEKLFF
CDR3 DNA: TGTGCCAGCAGTTTAGGGGGGTTTTATGAAAAACTGTTTTTT

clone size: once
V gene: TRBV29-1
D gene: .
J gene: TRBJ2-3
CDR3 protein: CSVGLADTQYF
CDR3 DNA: TGCAGCGTTGGCCTAGCGGATACGCAGTATTTT

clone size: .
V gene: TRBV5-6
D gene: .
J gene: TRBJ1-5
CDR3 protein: CASSLGPSRQPQHF
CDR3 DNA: TGTGCCAGCAGCTTGGGCCCTTCTAGGCAGCCCCAGCATTTT

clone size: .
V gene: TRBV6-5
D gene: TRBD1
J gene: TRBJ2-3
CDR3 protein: CASRPGTVTDTQYF
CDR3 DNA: TGTGCCAGCAGACCCGGGACAGTCACAGATACGCAGTATTTT

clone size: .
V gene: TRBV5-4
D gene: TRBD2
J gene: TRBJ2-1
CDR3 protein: CASSLTGTSNEQFF
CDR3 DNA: TGTGCCAGCAGCTTGACGGGGACTAGCAATGAGCAGTTCTTC

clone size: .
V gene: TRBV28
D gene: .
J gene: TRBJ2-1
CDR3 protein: CASSLSALSYNEQFF
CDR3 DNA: TGTGCCAGCAGTTTATCGGCTCTTTCCTACAATGAGCAGTTCTTC

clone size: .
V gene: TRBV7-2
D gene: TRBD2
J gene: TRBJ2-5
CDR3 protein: CASSPAGVEETQYF
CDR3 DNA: TGTGCCAGCAGTCCAGCGGGAGTCGAAGAGACCCAGTACTTC

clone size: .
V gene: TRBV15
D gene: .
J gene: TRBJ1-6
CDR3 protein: CATSRDRDISNSPLHF
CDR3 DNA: TGTGCCACCAGCAGAGACCGTGACATATCGAATTCACCCCTCCACTTT

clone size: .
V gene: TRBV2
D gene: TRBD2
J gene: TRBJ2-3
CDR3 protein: CASSDGTSGRTDTQYF
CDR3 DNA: TGTGCCAGCAGTGACGGGACTAGCGGGAGGACAGATACGCAGTATTTT

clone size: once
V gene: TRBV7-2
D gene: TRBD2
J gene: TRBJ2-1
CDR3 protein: CASTRRLAATYNEQFF
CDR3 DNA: TGTGCCAGCACCAGACGACTAGCGGCTACCTACAATGAGCAGTTCTTC

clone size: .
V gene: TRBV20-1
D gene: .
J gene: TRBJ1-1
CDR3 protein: CSAGGHTEAFF
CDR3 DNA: TGCAGTGCTGGGGGCCACACTGAAGCTTTCTTT

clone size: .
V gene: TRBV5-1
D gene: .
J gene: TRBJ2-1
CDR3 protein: CASSLVSSRVGEQFF
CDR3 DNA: TGCGCCAGCAGCTTGGTTAGTAGCAGGGTGGGTGAGCAGTTCTTC

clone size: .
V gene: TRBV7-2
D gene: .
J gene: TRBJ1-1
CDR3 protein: CASSLVGEANTEAFF
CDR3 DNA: TGTGCCAGCAGCTTAGTGGGGGAGGCGAACACTGAAGCTTTCTTT